The 28 T cell receptor beta chains below all came from one sample that was sequenced in a study of shared clonotypes between healthy human individuals. CD45RO-negative, CCR7-selected cells formed the naive CD8 fraction, which excluded terminally differentiated effector memory CD45RA+ cells. Only in-frame clones appear in the TCRdb table, and some are missing; sequencing was by immunoSEQ multiplex PCR. The sample records some 2,100,000 clones, roughly 91% being singletons. Sequenced sample: naive CD8+ T cells from PBMCs. These receptors were obtained from a man aged 18 to 30 in good health. Some clones in this sample may be carry-over from other donors' samples.

The chain uses TRBV19 and TRBJ1-2; 7 bases are shared with TRBD1. The CDR3 spans 13 residues. V was pared by 2 bases and J by 7 bases, with 4 bases of the junction left unmatched. Germline CDR1 reads LNHDA; CDR2 reads SQIVND (reference sequence). In DNA form, the CDR3 reads TGTGCCAGTAGTATAACAGGGGTCGGTGGCTACACCTTC. It specifies CASSITGVGGYTF.

This sequence joins TRBV4-2 and TRBJ1-3; no clear D. The length of the CDR3 is 16 residues. V was cut by 0 bases and J by 0 bases, with 9 bases left in between. The germline V gene encodes CDR1 LGHNA and CDR2 YNFKEQ. The CDR3 region is CASSQDGGSSGNTIYF. CDR3 sequence (DNA): TGTGCCAGCAGCCAAGATGGAGGTAGCTCTGGAAACACCATATATTTT.

The J gene is TRBJ2-7, the V gene TRBV7-9, with D possibly called TRBD1 or TRBD2 (5 bases each). In germline, CDR1 is SEHNR, CDR2 FQNEAQ (reference sequence). The CDR3 spans 13 residues. V lost 4 bases and J lost 6, with 13 bases in between. This CDR3 is CASSYNYGGEQYF. Here the CDR3 DNA reads TGTGCCAGCAGCTACAATTATGGGGGCGAGCAGTACTTC.

This clone was seen only once. This rearrangement joins TRBV21-1 to TRBJ2-5. TRBV21-1 is a pseudogene segment. CDR3 size: 14 residues. Here the CDR3 DNA reads TGTGCCAGCAGCAAAGAGGACGGCCAAGAGACCCAGTACTTC. It codes for CASSKEDGQETQYF.

This chain uses TRBV2 with TRBJ2-2, with TRBD1 identical over 7 bases. The ends lost 9 bases at V and 7 bases at J; junction bases unmatched: 11. Germline CDR1 SNHLY, CDR2 FYNNEI. The CDR3 contains 14 residues. The CDR3 nucleotides are TGTGCCAGAGGTGCCTACAGGGGTATCGGGGAGCTGTTTTTT. Protein product: CARGAYRGIGELFF.

J is TRBJ2-7 and V is TRBV4-2, with D perhaps matching TRBD2 (6 bases). Germline loops: CDR1 LGHNA, CDR2 YNFKEQ. The CDR3 extends over 13 amino acids. V lost 4 bases and J 2 bases, leaving 9 bases between the germline ends. The CDR3, as DNA: TGTGCCAGCAGCCCGGGACTGCCCTACGAGCAGTACTTC. It codes for CASSPGLPYEQYF.

The CDR3 DNA follows: TGTGCCAGCTCACACACACCTGGGGGCGTGATCCAGCCCCAGCATTTT. Its translation is CASSHTPGGVIQPQHF. The genes are TRBV18 and TRBJ1-5; D is possibly TRBD1 (6 bases). V lost 4 bases to trimming and J lost 7 bases, with 20 bases between them. There are 16 residues in the CDR3. Germline lookup yields CDR1 KGHSH and CDR2 LQKENI.

The chain couples TRBV28 to TRBJ2-7; 8 nucleotides agree with TRBD1. V lost 8 bases to trimming and J lost 1 base; unmatched junction nucleotides: 7. The CDR3 has 14 residues. Germline V gene lookup returns CDR1 MDHEN and CDR2 SYDVKM. CDR3 bases: TGTGCCAGCCGCCCGGGACAGGCTTCCTACGAGCAGTACTTC. This codes for CASRPGQASYEQYF.

The chain links TRBV28 to TRBJ2-1, with TRBD2 identical over 11 bases. The CDR3 contains 19 residues. V gave up 1 base and J gave up 2 bases; unmatched junction bases: 10. Germline V gene data show CDR1 as MDHEN and CDR2 as SYDVKM. In nucleotides, the CDR3 is TGTGCCAGCAGTTTATTACTAGCGGGAGAACATCAGCCCTACAATGAGCAGTTCTTC. Its protein product is CASSLLLAGEHQPYNEQFF.

The V and J genes are TRBV29-1 and TRBJ2-1; 13 bases agree with TRBD2. This CDR3 has 15 amino acids. The V and J ends lost 8 bases and 7 bases, in that order; junction bases with no gene match: 11. Per the germline V gene, CDR1 is SQVTM and CDR2 is ANQGSEA. Written as DNA, the CDR3 is TGCAGCTCCGAGACTAGCGGGAGGAGGGGGAATGAGCAGTTCTTC. This sequence encodes CSSETSGRRGNEQFF.

The rearrangement uses TRBV2 and TRBJ2-7, with D hard to call. Trimming left V 7 bases short and J 2 bases short, with 15 bases between. This CDR3 spans 14 amino acids. The germline CDR1 and CDR2 sequences are SNHLY and FYNNEI. The CDR3 spells CASNSPGFTYEQYF. Written as DNA, the CDR3 is TGTGCCAGCAACTCCCCAGGTTTTACCTACGAGCAGTACTTC. Full variable domain (missing parts from reference TRBV2 and TRBJ2-7): EPEVTQTPSHQVTQMGQEVILRCVPISNHLYFYWYRQILGQKVEFLVSFYNNEISEKSEIFDDQFSVERPDGSNFTLKIRSTKLEDSAMYFCASNSPGFTYEQYFGPGTRLTVT.

The rearrangement joins TRBV7-8 to TRBJ2-5; the match to TRBD2 covers 13 bases. CDR1 is SGHVS and CDR2 is FQNEAQ in the germline V gene. Trimming at V came to 5 bases and at J to 5 bases, leaving 8 bases not matched to a gene. The CDR3 has 16 residues. CDR3 region: CASSPGLAGVVETQYF. CDR3 bases: TGTGCCAGCAGCCCCGGACTAGCGGGAGTGGTGGAGACCCAGTACTTC.

The chain couples TRBV10-3 to TRBJ2-7; the match to TRBD1 covers 7 bases. This CDR3 is 14 amino acids long. Germline V gene lookup returns CDR1 ENHRY and CDR2 SYGVKD. The V gene end was trimmed by 4 bases and the J gene end by 2 bases; junction bases not matched to a gene: 5. CDR3 protein: CAISGGTATYEQYF. In DNA form, the CDR3 reads TGTGCCATCAGTGGGGGGACAGCCACCTACGAGCAGTACTTC.

In regard to this clone: Other nucleotide sequences from this sample produce the same CDR3. The chain links TRBV9 to TRBJ2-7; the match to TRBD1 covers 8 bases. The junction had 5 bases not matched to a gene; V was cut back by 3 bases and J by 3 bases. Looked up from germline, CDR1 is SGDLS and CDR2 is YYNGEE. The CDR3 is 14 residues long. The CDR3 region is CASSAGQGDYEQYF. In DNA, the CDR3 is TGTGCCAGCAGCGCAGGACAGGGAGACTACGAGCAGTACTTC.

The CDR3: CASVKLLGQNHYGYTF. CDR3 nucleotides: TGTGCCAGCGTTAAACTCTTGGGACAGAACCACTATGGCTACACCTTC. The chain uses TRBV28 and TRBJ1-2; TRBD1 matches 7 bases. The CDR3 sequence is 16 residues long. CDR1 and CDR2 from the germline V gene are MDHEN and SYDVKM. The J segment lost 3 bases and the V segment lost 8 bases, leaving 15 bases of the junction unmatched.

The chain has TRBV28 and TRBJ2-1; D is perhaps TRBD1 (6 bases). This CDR3 is built from 13 residues. V was cut by 6 bases and J by 3 bases, with 9 bases left in between. Per germline, CDR1 MDHEN and CDR2 SYDVKM. The CDR3: CASRRQDYNEQFF. The DNA for the CDR3 is TGTGCCAGCAGAAGACAGGACTACAATGAGCAGTTCTTC.

The chain is built from TRBV28 and TRBJ2-1; D uncertain. Germline CDR1 and CDR2: MDHEN and SYDVKM. The CDR3 contains 16 residues. Trimming took off 5 bases at V and 0 bases at J, with 14 bases between the two ends. CDR3 residues: CASSTTLGSSYNEQFF. CDR3 DNA: TGTGCCAGCAGTACGACGCTGGGTAGCTCCTACAATGAGCAGTTCTTC.

This clone was seen once. V and J are TRBV6-5 and TRBJ1-1; no reliable D call. Germline-derived CDR1 and CDR2 are MNHEY and SVGAGI. This CDR3 has 14 amino acids. V lost 0 bases and J lost 6, with 11 bases in between. The CDR3, as DNA: TGTGCCAGCAGTTACTCTCTTGCCGGCGCTGAAGCTTTCTTT. It translates to CASSYSLAGAEAFF.

The chain uses TRBV7-3 and TRBJ2-7; D possibly matches TRBD1 or TRBD2 (5 bases each). V was cut by 5 bases and J by 6 bases, with 17 bases left in between. There are 14 residues in the CDR3. CDR1 is SGHTA, CDR2 FQGTGA, per germline. CDR3 in amino acids: CASSPLEGSGEQYF. DNA of the CDR3: TGTGCCAGCAGCCCGCTCGAGGGGTCCGGCGAGCAGTACTTC.

In this sample, this clone turned up a few times. The V and J genes are TRBV11-2 and TRBJ2-1, with D maybe TRBD1 (5 bases). V lost 4 bases to trimming and J lost 8 bases, with 15 bases between them. CDR1 is SGHAT, CDR2 FQNNGV, per germline. The CDR3 extends over 14 amino acids. In DNA, the CDR3 is TGTGCCAGCAGCTCTCGGACACGGAGCCATGAGCAGTTCTTC. Its protein product is CASSSRTRSHEQFF.

This chain links TRBV10-3 with TRBJ2-6, with D perhaps matching TRBD1 (7 bases). The CDR3 totals 15 residues. V was shortened by 11 bases and J by 2 bases, with 16 bases between the two germline ends. The germline gives CDR1 ENHRY, CDR2 SYGVKD. DNA of the CDR3: TGTGCCGCAGCGTCAGGGGGGACTGGGGCCAACGTCCTGACTTTC. This translates into CAAASGGTGANVLTF.

The gene calls are TRBV10-1 and TRBJ2-7, with 7 nucleotides matching TRBD1. The junction had 5 bases not matched to a gene; V was cut back by 6 bases and J by 6 bases. The CDR3 has 12 residues. Germline CDR1 reads WNHNN; CDR2 reads SYGVQD (reference sequence). Here the CDR3 reads CASSDRGLEQYF. Written as DNA, the CDR3 is TGCGCCAGCAGCGATAGGGGGCTCGAGCAGTACTTC.

The chain links TRBV4-3 to TRBJ1-1; 10 bases fit TRBD1. CDR1 and CDR2 (germline): LGHNA, YSLEER. V lost 0 bases and J lost 1; bases outside the gene matches: 5. The CDR3 runs 17 residues. The CDR3 DNA reads TGCGCCAGCAGCCAAGATGGGACAGGGGTCGGGAACACTGAAGCTTTCTTT. Amino acids: CASSQDGTGVGNTEAFF.

The chain recombines TRBV5-1 with TRBJ2-1; unclear D gene. Trimming took off 2 bases at V and 8 bases at J, with 23 bases between the two ends. CDR3 length: 17 amino acids. Germline CDR1 SGHRS, CDR2 YFSETQ. CDR3 loop: CASSFPLTGSSDYEQFF. CDR3 DNA: TGCGCCAGCAGCTTCCCCTTAACGGGCTCGAGCGACTATGAGCAGTTCTTC.

This clone was seen only once. This rearrangement joins TRBV19 to TRBJ2-4, with 9 bases lining up with TRBD1. The CDR3 covers 15 residues. Trimming cost V 6 bases and J 7 bases; bases outside gene matches: 10. Per the germline V gene, CDR1 is LNHDA and CDR2 is SQIVND (reference sequence). CDR3 protein: CASRADRGGVNIQYF. CDR3 DNA sequence: TGTGCCAGTAGGGCGGACAGGGGAGGGGTGAACATTCAGTACTTC.

The chain links TRBV6-5 to TRBJ2-1; 8 bases fit TRBD2. J was trimmed by 4 bases and V by 6 bases; bases with no gene match: 8. CDR1 is MNHEY, CDR2 SVGAGI, per germline. The CDR3 sequence is 15 residues long. As DNA, the CDR3 is TGTGCCAGCAGGCAAAGCGGGAGTCTGTACAATGAGCAGTTCTTC. This translates into CASRQSGSLYNEQFF.

V usage is TRBV4-1 and J usage is TRBJ2-1, with D uncertain. There are 13 residues in the CDR3. Trimming took 4 bases from V and 6 from J, leaving 10 bases between them. Germline loops: CDR1 MGHRA, CDR2 YSYEKL. The CDR3 DNA sequence: TGCGCCAGCAGCCCTCGGTCGGGCAATGAGCAGTTCTTC. Translation gives CASSPRSGNEQFF.

About this clone itself: Other nucleotide sequences in the sample specify the same CDR3. The chain has TRBV27 and TRBJ2-6; D may be TRBD1 or TRBD2 (5 bases each). The CDR3 contains 15 residues. V lost 0 bases and J 4 bases, leaving 7 bases between the germline ends. Germline values: CDR1 MNHEY, CDR2 SMNVEV (reference sequence). Here the CDR3 reads CASSLSGAGANVLTF. The CDR3 bases are TGTGCCAGCAGTTTATCCGGGGCCGGGGCCAACGTCCTGACTTTC.